Below are 13 T cell receptor beta chains sequenced from a single sample in a study of shared clonotypes between healthy human individuals. Clones were read by immunoSEQ multiplex PCR, and TCRdb kept only the in-frame ones, dropping some. The data show around 1,900,000 clones, with 90% to 95% seen just once and more than 1.5% held by the top ten. Positive CCR7 selection of CD45RO-negative cells yielded the naive CD8 cells, and terminally differentiated effector memory CD45RA+ cells were excluded. Specimen: naive CD8+ T cells from PBMCs. The receptor set was obtained from a man between 18 and 35 years old in good health. Some clones in this sample may be carry-over from other donors' samples.

This clone was observed a single time. The chain employs TRBV28 and TRBJ2-5, with a tentative D call TRBD2 (5 bases). Trimming shortened V by 2 bases and J by 2 bases, and 9 bases separated the two germline ends. The CDR3 extends over 14 amino acids. Germline loops: CDR1 MDHEN, CDR2 SYDVKM. For the CDR3, the DNA is TGTGCCAGCAGTTTAGTTCTAGCTCAAGAGACCCAGTACTTC. Its translation: CASSLVLAQETQYF.

Worth noting for this clone: At the DNA level, this CDR3 is encoded by other sequences in the same sample as well. The chain couples TRBV6-5 to TRBJ1-5; D gene unclear. Per the germline V gene, CDR1 is MNHEY and CDR2 is SVGAGI. Trimming stripped 3 bases from V and 4 bases from J, with 7 bases between. The length of the CDR3 is 13 residues. The DNA of the CDR3 is TGTGCCAGCAGTTATGGAAGAAATCAGCCCCAGCATTTT. Translating it yields CASSYGRNQPQHF.

This chain connects TRBV28 to TRBJ2-7; D possibly matches TRBD1 or TRBD2 (5 bases each). Germline CDR1 MDHEN, CDR2 SYDVKM. V was shortened by 3 bases and J by 0 bases, with 21 bases between the two germline ends. This CDR3 region has 18 residues. CDR3 DNA: TGTGCCAGCAGTTTCAAGAGGCAGGGACCCATAACCTCCTACGAGCAGTACTTC. It yields the protein CASSFKRQGPITSYEQYF.

The chain couples TRBV4-1 to TRBJ1-2; a possible D gene is TRBD1 (5 bases). The CDR3 extends over 14 amino acids. Per germline, CDR1 MGHRA and CDR2 YSYEKL. Trimming pared 0 bases from V and 8 bases from J, leaving 13 bases between. The CDR3 here is CASSQEGPIWGYTF. For the CDR3, the DNA is TGCGCCAGCAGCCAAGAGGGACCTATATGGGGCTACACCTTC.

Regarding this clone: Other DNA sequences in this specimen translate into the identical CDR3. The V call is TRBV5-1, the J call TRBJ2-1, with 10 bases identical to TRBD1. The CDR3 length is 15 residues. Germline CDR1 reads SGHRS; CDR2 reads YFSETQ. Losses at the gene ends were 2 bases for V and 5 bases for J; bases not matched to a gene: 4. The CDR3 is CASSLTGTGDNEQFF. The CDR3 nucleotides read TGCGCCAGCAGCTTAACCGGGACAGGGGACAATGAGCAGTTCTTC.

As regards this clone: Other nucleotide sequences from this sample produce the same CDR3. V and J are TRBV7-9 and TRBJ2-3, with 7 bases that match TRBD2. V shed 5 bases and J 3 bases; nucleotides not matched to a gene: 5. The CDR3 extends over 14 amino acids. CDR1 is SEHNR and CDR2 is FQNEAQ in the germline V gene (reference sequence). In nucleotides, the CDR3 is TGTGCCAGCAGCCATACTAGCGTTACAGATACGCAGTATTTT. Amino acids: CASSHTSVTDTQYF.

This chain joins TRBV6-1 and TRBJ2-7; the D gene is possibly TRBD1 (5 bases). The CDR3 has 13 residues. Germline CDR1 and CDR2: MNHNS and SASEGT. V was cut by 6 bases and J by 2 bases, with 11 bases left in between. The CDR3 DNA reads as TGTGCCAGCAGCCCGACAGCCGCCTACGAGCAGTACTTC. The encoded protein is CASSPTAAYEQYF.

The chain links TRBV9 to TRBJ2-5; D perhaps matches TRBD1 (6 bases). The CDR3 loop spans 12 amino acids. Germline CDR1 SGDLS, CDR2 YYNGEE. V gave up 3 bases and J gave up 3 bases, with 6 bases separating them. This chain's CDR3 is CASSGDKETQYF. The CDR3 nucleotides are TGTGCCAGCAGCGGGGACAAAGAGACCCAGTACTTC.

The chain has TRBV27 and TRBJ2-3; D gene unclear. Trimming took 3 bases from V and 1 from J, leaving 11 bases between them. This CDR3 is built from 15 residues. CDR1 is MNHEY and CDR2 is SMNVEV in the germline V gene (reference sequence). The CDR3 DNA reads TGTGCCAGCAGTTTTCTGCTGCTGGGCACAGATACGCAGTATTTT. It specifies CASSFLLLGTDTQYF.

This clone has a handful of counts. The sample carries other DNA sequences with the same CDR3. The gene calls are TRBV6-6 and TRBJ2-7; D unclear. V was shortened by 0 bases and J by 0 bases, with 6 bases between the two germline ends. Germline CDR1 and CDR2: MNHNY and SVGAGI (reference sequence). The CDR3 has 14 amino acids. The CDR3 reads CASSYSRSSYEQYF. In nucleotides, the CDR3 is TGTGCCAGCAGTTACTCGAGGAGCTCCTACGAGCAGTACTTC.

Concerning this clone itself: Other DNA sequences of this sample code for an identical CDR3. The chain is built from TRBV27 and TRBJ2-7; D possibly corresponds to TRBD2 (6 bases). V shed 3 bases and J shed 0 bases, with 6 bases lying between them. This CDR3 has 13 residues. Germline loops: CDR1 MNHEY, CDR2 SMNVEV (reference sequence). CDR3 loop: CASSLGGSYEQYF. The CDR3 DNA follows: TGTGCCAGCAGTTTGGGGGGCTCCTACGAGCAGTACTTC.

The J gene is TRBJ1-5, the V gene TRBV28; maybe TRBD1 (5 bases). The CDR3 sequence is 14 residues long. Trimming took off 3 bases at V and 3 bases at J, with 9 bases between the two ends. CDR1 is MDHEN and CDR2 is SYDVKM in the germline V gene. In nucleotides, the CDR3 is TGTGCCAGCAGTTTGCGGGACTACAATCAGCCCCAGCATTTT. It is translated as CASSLRDYNQPQHF.

DNA for the CDR3: TGTGCGGTTGACCTTAGGGACGTCTATGGCTACACCTTC. Amino acids: CAVDLRDVYGYTF. The chain joins TRBV28 to TRBJ1-2; a weak D match, TRBD1 (5 bases). The CDR3 contains 13 residues. The germline V gene encodes CDR1 MDHEN and CDR2 SYDVKM.